Listed here are 23 T cell receptor beta chains from one sample, sequenced in a study of T cells in Graves' hyperthyroidism and ophthalmopathy. The TCR beta CDR3 regions underwent amplification using RNA transcripts as the source. Researchers ran a first-round RT-PCR on the TCR CDR3 using the HTBI primer set. MiXCR, applied by TCRdb to the multiplex PCR reads, yields one record per CDR3 protein. The sample has some 690,000 distinct CDR3 sequences; 17% are singletons. Sequences were obtained from blood. The receptors were sampled from a man aged 45-60 years with Graves' hyperthyroidism.

Ten or more counts support this clonotype. CDR3 loop: CASSSLAGSSVYSTDTQYF. Written as DNA, the CDR3 is TGTGCCAGCAGTTCACTAGCGGGTTCCTCCGTCTATAGCACAGATACGCAGTATTTT. The chain links TRBV27 to TRBJ2-3; 9 bases map to TRBD2. This CDR3 is 19 amino acids long. Germline loops: CDR1 MNHEY, CDR2 SMNVEV (reference sequence). Germline trimming cut 4 bases from V and 0 bases from J; bases unmatched to any gene: 14.

This clonotype was counted a few times. This chain connects TRBV5-1 to TRBJ1-1, with a weak D call TRBD1 (6 bases). In germline, CDR1 is SGHRS, CDR2 YFSETQ. The CDR3 consists of 14 residues. V gave up 1 base and J gave up 1 base, with 8 bases separating them. The CDR3 is CASSLMGQNTEAFF. The DNA for the CDR3 is TGCGCCAGCAGCTTGATGGGACAGAACACTGAAGCTTTCTTT.

The chain couples TRBV19 to TRBJ2-7, with 11 bases matching TRBD2. V lost 9 bases and J lost 4; bases outside the gene matches: 5. The CDR3 loop spans 13 amino acids. Germline CDR1 LNHDA, CDR2 SQIVND (reference sequence). In DNA form, the CDR3 reads TGTGCCAGCTCCGGGACTAGCGGTTACGAGCAGTACTTC. Its protein product is CASSGTSGYEQYF.

The chain combines TRBV18 with TRBJ1-3, with D hard to call. The CDR3 loop spans 16 amino acids. Trimming stripped 1 base from V and 0 bases from J, with 10 bases between. Germline V gene lookup returns CDR1 KGHSH and CDR2 LQKENI. The CDR3 sequence: CASSPLTSYSGNTIYF. The CDR3, as DNA: TGTGCCAGCTCACCACTTACCAGTTACTCTGGAAACACCATATATTTT.

V usage is TRBV28 and J usage is TRBJ2-7; no clear D gene. The CDR3 extends over 11 amino acids. V lost 8 bases and J lost 0, with 5 bases in between. CDR1 and CDR2 from the germline V gene are MDHEN and SYDVKM. Written as DNA, the CDR3 is TGTGCCAGCGGGGTCTCCTACGAGCAGTACTTC. Its translation: CASGVSYEQYF.

This clonotype was seen repeatedly, ten times or more. The chain combines TRBV28 with TRBJ2-7; perhaps TRBD2 as D (5 bases). CDR1 and CDR2 (germline): MDHEN, SYDVKM. Trimming removed 5 bases from V and 4 bases from J, with 12 bases in between. This CDR3 region has 13 residues. The CDR3 DNA follows: TGTGCCAGCAGTAGGACCCCGGGGTACGAGCAGTACTTC. Translated: CASSRTPGYEQYF.

The V gene is TRBV19, the J gene TRBJ1-1; D may be TRBD1 (6 bases). CDR1 LNHDA and CDR2 SQIVND come from the germline V gene (reference sequence). The CDR3 has 14 amino acids. With 8 bases removed from V and 3 bases from J, the gap between germline ends came to 16 bases. The CDR3, as DNA: TGTGCCAGTTCCCTTTCGGACAGCTACACTGAAGCTTTCTTT. Translating gives CASSLSDSYTEAFF.

The table lists this clonotype with many counts. The chain is built from TRBV27 and TRBJ2-7; 7 bases are shared with TRBD1. The CDR3 runs 14 residues. Germline-derived CDR1 and CDR2 are MNHEY and SMNVEV (reference sequence). J gave up 0 bases and V 8 bases, and 7 bases lay outside the gene matches. The CDR3 spells CASVPTGTSYEQYF. DNA for the CDR3: TGTGCCAGCGTCCCGACAGGGACCTCCTACGAGCAGTACTTC.

As concerns this clonotype: The junction differs from germline at one of its ends, possibly a read error. The V gene is TRBV6-5, the J gene TRBJ2-7; 10 positions match TRBD2. The CDR3 length is 19 residues. Germline lookup yields CDR1 MNHEY and CDR2 SVGAGI. The CDR3 bases are TGTGCCGGCAGTTACCCCTCCGGACTAGCGGAGACGGGATTGTACGAGCAGTACTTC. This codes for CAGSYPSGLAETGLYEQYF.

This clonotype was detected a few times. The chain uses TRBV7-9 and TRBJ2-1, with TRBD2 as a possible D gene (6 bases). The V end was cut by 5 bases, the J end by 6 bases, with 17 bases between. Germline V CDR1 and CDR2: SEHNR, FQNEAQ (reference sequence). This CDR3 has 15 amino acids. Here the CDR3 DNA reads TGTGCCAGCAGCCTTCCGGTAGCGGATGGCAATGAGCAGTTCTTC. This sequence encodes CASSLPVADGNEQFF. Full variable domain (outside the CDR3, taken from reference TRBV7-9 and TRBJ2-1): DTGVSQNPRHKITKRGQNVTFRCDPISEHNRLYWYRQTLGQGPEFLTYFQNEAQLEKSRLLSDRFSAERPKGSFSTLEIQRTEQGDSAMYLCASSLPVADGNEQFFGPGTRLTVL.

On this clonotype: One end of the junction varies from germline; a read error may be responsible. J is TRBJ1-1 and V is TRBV10-3; D remains ambiguous. This CDR3 contains 15 residues. Per the germline V gene, CDR1 is ENHRY and CDR2 is SYGVKD. CDR3 sequence reads: CASSSAYLVGTEAFF. CDR3 bases: TGTGCCAGCAGTTCCGCCTATTTAGTGGGCACTGAAGCTTTCTTT.

This clonotype has just a few counts. The V and J genes are TRBV5-4 and TRBJ2-3, with TRBD2 identical over 7 bases. V dropped 1 base and J dropped 1; count of bases not matched to a gene: 3. The CDR3 length is 15 residues. Germline values: CDR1 SGHNT, CDR2 YYREEE (reference sequence). The CDR3 region has the DNA TGTGCCAGCAGCTTGTACACTAGCGGCACAGATACGCAGTATTTT. Protein sequence: CASSLYTSGTDTQYF. Together with reference TRBV5-4 and TRBJ2-3, the CDR3 gives the full variable domain: ETGVTQSPTHLIKTRGQQVTLRCSSQSGHNTVSWYQQALGQGPQFIFQYYREEENGRGNFPPRFSGLQFPNYSSELNVNALELDDSALYLCASSLYTSGTDTQYFGPGTRLTVL.

About this clonotype: An end of the junction differs from the germline gene, which may be a read error. In DNA, the CDR3 is TGTGCCGGCTCACGACTAAGGGCGGACACTGAAGCTTTCTTT. Translation gives CAGSRLRADTEAFF. V usage is TRBV18 and J usage is TRBJ1-1; D is undetermined. The length of the CDR3 is 14 residues. CDR1 and CDR2 from the germline V gene are KGHSH and LQKENI.

DNA of the CDR3: TGTGCCAGTAGCGACGGGACTAGCGGCAATGAGCAGTTCTTC. Translation: CASSDGTSGNEQFF. This chain links TRBV19 with TRBJ2-1; TRBD2 matches at 11 bases. CDR1 is LNHDA and CDR2 is SQIVND in the germline V gene (reference sequence). This CDR3 has 14 amino acids. V gave up 6 bases and J gave up 6 bases; unmatched junction bases: 4.

In this sample, this clonotype turned up many times. The rearrangement uses TRBV28 and TRBJ2-5; a weak D match, TRBD1 (5 bases). CDR1 and CDR2 (germline): MDHEN, SYDVKM. Trimming removed 6 bases at V and 3 bases at J, with 14 bases between. This CDR3 is built from 14 residues. Here the CDR3 DNA reads TGTGCCAGCAGATCCCCAGGGTTCGAAGAGACCCAGTACTTC. Encoded protein: CASRSPGFEETQYF.

This clonotype came up a few times. Compared with germline, one end of the junction differs, possibly owing to a read error. The chain employs TRBV11-2 and TRBJ2-7, with no clear D. This CDR3 comprises 14 residues. Germline lookup yields CDR1 SGHAT and CDR2 FQNNGV. This chain's CDR3 is CACSLEISSYEQYF. CDR3 sequence (DNA): TGTGCCTGCAGCTTGGAGATATCCTCCTACGAGCAGTACTTC.

To note about this clonotype: The junction differs from germline at one of its ends, possibly a read error. This rearrangement joins TRBV18 to TRBJ2-3; TRBD2 matches 10 bases. Germline V lookup: CDR1 KGHSH, CDR2 LQKENI. The CDR3 spans 16 residues. The CDR3 region is CASSPPASGSKDTQYF. In DNA form, the CDR3 reads TGTGCCAGCTCACCACCGGCTAGCGGGAGCAAAGATACGCAGTATTTT.

The chain couples TRBV7-8 to TRBJ2-7; D perhaps matches TRBD1 (5 bases). This CDR3 is 13 amino acids long. The germline CDR1 and CDR2 sequences are SGHVS and FQNEAQ. The V end lost 5 bases, the J end lost 0 bases, and 8 bases lay between the germline ends. CDR3 DNA: TGTGCCAGCAGCGCCGGACACTCCTACGAGCAGTACTTC. This translates into CASSAGHSYEQYF.

This clonotype was recorded a few times. The chain joins TRBV6-1 to TRBJ2-2; TRBD2 matches 7 bases. Losses at the gene ends were 5 bases for V and 6 bases for J; bases not matched to a gene: 3. Germline V gives CDR1 MNHNS, CDR2 SASEGT. CDR3 length: 13 residues. In DNA form, the CDR3 reads TGTGCCAGCAGTCGACTAGCTGCCGGGGAGCTGTTTTTT. It translates to CASSRLAAGELFF.

This clonotype was picked up many times. The chain employs TRBV6-1 and TRBJ1-1; D gene uncertain. The CDR3 extends over 13 amino acids. The germline V gene has CDR1 MNHNS and CDR2 SASEGT. Trimming stripped 5 bases from V and 1 base from J, with 8 bases between. The DNA of the CDR3 is TGTGCCAGCAGTACTACAGCGAACACTGAAGCTTTCTTT. Residues: CASSTTANTEAFF.

This clonotype was observed at least ten times. The chain links TRBV19 to TRBJ1-1; D possibly corresponds to TRBD1 (6 bases). Germline assignment: CDR1 LNHDA and CDR2 SQIVND (reference sequence). V lost 7 bases and J lost 2, with 17 bases in between. CDR3 length: 15 residues. The chain's CDR3 is CASKEAWTDNTEAFF. For the CDR3, the DNA is TGTGCCAGTAAGGAGGCTTGGACAGACAACACTGAAGCTTTCTTT.

The chain recombines TRBV20-1 with TRBJ2-5; TRBD1 matches at 11 bases. The CDR3 sequence is 15 residues long. Germline-derived CDR1 and CDR2 are DFQATT and SNEGSKA (reference sequence). V was clipped by 0 bases and J by 5 bases; unmatched bases: 5. The CDR3 coding sequence is TGCAGTGCTAGAGAGGAACGGGACAGGGGGGAGACCCAGTACTTC. Its protein is CSAREERDRGETQYF.

V usage is TRBV6-2 or TRBV6-3 and J usage is TRBJ2-3; a weak D match, TRBD1 (5 bases). The CDR3 covers 16 residues. Germline CDR1 reads MNHEY; CDR2 reads SVGEGT. Trimming took off 2 bases at V and 4 bases at J, with 16 bases between the two ends. CDR3 sequence reads: CASSYARQLRADTQYF. The CDR3 DNA reads as TGTGCCAGCAGTTACGCCCGACAGCTTCGCGCAGATACGCAGTATTTT.